The rows below give T cell receptor beta chains drawn from one sample of a study of identical twins. TCRdb redid the calling of the 5' RACE reads with MiXCR, one entry per CDR3 protein. The profile covers hundreds of thousands of distinct CDR3 sequences, with less than 7% appearing a single time and under 2% taken by the ten largest. What was sequenced was naive T cells sorted from blood. All receptors come from a man aged 18-30 years in good health. Each CDR3 is given with its conserved first and last residue. The D gene is left open where the match is weak. Size tells how often a clone was seen (once, few, many) or the class of an expanded clone, and some rows leave it out.

TRBJ2-5 | . | TRBV28 | . | TGTGCCAGCAGTTCCACGAGGGTCAGAGAGACCCAGTACTTC | CASSSTRVRETQYF
TRBJ1-1 | few | TRBV5-1 | . | TGCGCCAGCAGAGGTGACGCTGAAGCTTTCTTT | CASRGDAEAFF
TRBJ2-2 | . | TRBV5-1 | . | TGCGCCAGCAGCCCCTCCGGGGGCGGCACCGGGGAGCTGTTTTTT | CASSPSGGGTGELFF
TRBJ2-3 | many | TRBV12-3/TRBV12-4 | . | TGTGCCAGCAGTCTAAGAACCGGGACAACCACAGATACGCAGTATTTT | CASSLRTGTTTDTQYF
TRBJ2-6 | . | TRBV11-1 | . | TGTGCCAGCAGCCCCCCTCACCTGTGGGATTTCTCTGGGGCCAACGTCCTGACTTTC | CASSPPHLWDFSGANVLTF
TRBJ2-5 | . | TRBV2 | TRBD2 | TGTGCCAGAAAGCGGGAGGTCTCCTTAGAGACCCAGTACTTC | CARKREVSLETQYF
TRBJ1-5 | many | TRBV20-1 | TRBD1 | TGCAGTGCTCGGACAGGGGGAGATAGCAATCAGCCCCAGCATTTT | CSARTGGDSNQPQHF
TRBJ1-5 | many | TRBV6-1 | TRBD1 | TGTGCCAGCAGTGTGGGGACAGGAGTTAGCAATCAGCCCCAGCATTTT | CASSVGTGVSNQPQHF
TRBJ2-1 | few | TRBV2 | TRBD2 | TGTGCCAGCATAGGGGGCGGGAGGGGTAATGAGCAGTTCTTC | CASIGGGRGNEQFF
TRBJ1-6 | few | TRBV4-3 | . | TGCGCCAGCAGCCAAGAGCCCCGTAATAATTCACCCCTCCACTTT | CASSQEPRNNSPLHF
TRBJ2-3 | many | TRBV5-1 | TRBD2 | TGCGCCAGCAGCTCCCTAGGAGCGGGAATCACAGATACGCAGTATTTT | CASSSLGAGITDTQYF
TRBJ1-6 | many | TRBV28 | TRBD1 | TGTGCCAGCAGTCCTCTATCAGGGGGTTCACCCCTCCACTTT | CASSPLSGGSPLHF
TRBJ1-6 | few | TRBV7-9 | . | TGTGCCAGCAGCGTGGACAGCCTTAACTATAATTCACCCCTCCACTTT | CASSVDSLNYNSPLHF
TRBJ2-1 | many | TRBV6-1 | TRBD2 | TGTGCCAGCAGTGGGGGGGGGAGTGAGCAGTTCTTC | CASSGGGSEQFF
TRBJ2-4 | many | TRBV28 | . | TGTGCCAGCAGTTTCGTCTCCCTAGCCAAAAACATTCAGTACTTC | CASSFVSLAKNIQYF
TRBJ2-7 | many | TRBV5-1 | . | TGCGCCAGCAGCTTGGTGGTCGCGGTGGAGGGGGAGCAGTACTTC | CASSLVVAVEGEQYF
TRBJ1-2 | many | TRBV5-1 | . | TGCGCCAGCAGCTTGGACGGGACAAGTGTCTATGGCTACACCTTC | CASSLDGTSVYGYTF
TRBJ2-5 | many | TRBV7-2 | . | TGTGCCAGCAGCGTTGGGGGGCCCCAGTACTTC | CASSVGGPQYF
TRBJ2-1 | many | TRBV20-1 | . | TGCAGTGCCCCTCTTGGGGCCGCGTACAATGAGCAGTTCTTC | CSAPLGAAYNEQFF
TRBJ2-5 | few | TRBV24-1 | . | TGTGCCACCAGTGAGACGGTCTGGGAGACCCAGTACTTC | CATSETVWETQYF
TRBJ2-7 | few | TRBV12-3/TRBV12-4 | TRBD1 | TGTGCCAGCAGTTTAGGACAGGGGGCGGCTTACGAGCAGTACTTC | CASSLGQGAAYEQYF
TRBJ1-3 | . | TRBV20-1 | TRBD1 | TGCAGTGCTAGAGGGACAGGGGCCAGCACCATATATTTT | CSARGTGASTIYF
TRBJ1-1 | many | TRBV12-3/TRBV12-4 | . | TGTGCCAGCAGTTTATTGGGGAGCACTGAAGCTTTCTTT | CASSLLGSTEAFF
TRBJ2-3 | . | TRBV7-9 | TRBD2 | TGTGCCAGCAGCATGACTAGCGGACTCACAGATACGCAGTATTTT | CASSMTSGLTDTQYF
TRBJ2-7 | . | TRBV20-1 | . | TGCAGTGCTAGAGAGGACCTGGGCGGAAGAACCTACGAGCAGTACTTC | CSAREDLGGRTYEQYF
TRBJ2-3 | many | TRBV20-1 | TRBD2 | TGCAGTGCTAGAGGCCCCTTGAGCGGGAGGGCCTGGAGGACAGATACGCAGTATTTT | CSARGPLSGRAWRTDTQYF
TRBJ2-1 | few | TRBV7-1 | TRBD1 | TGTGCCAGCAGCTCACGCACGACCCCGGGACAGGGCATGGCGGGCTCCTACAATGAGCAGTTCTTC | CASSSRTTPGQGMAGSYNEQFF
TRBJ2-4 | many | TRBV11-3 | TRBD2 | TGTGCCAGCAGCACGACTAGCGGGAGGGCCACGACCAAAAACATTCAGTACTTC | CASSTTSGRATTKNIQYF
TRBJ2-1 | many | TRBV11-1 | TRBD1 | TGTGCCAGCAGCCCCCGGGACAGGGATGCTGAGCAGTTCTTC | CASSPRDRDAEQFF
TRBJ2-3 | many | TRBV6-5 | . | TGTGCCAGCAGTTACTCCGGGCCAATACCTGGGGATACGCAGTATTTT | CASSYSGPIPGDTQYF
TRBJ2-5 | . | TRBV5-1 | . | TGCGCCAGCAGCTTGTCCCATTTAGAGACCCAGTACTTC | CASSLSHLETQYF
TRBJ2-2 | many | TRBV20-1 | TRBD2 | TGCAGTGCTTCGCGGGGCGGGAGCGGGGCCGGGGAGCTGTTTTTT | CSASRGGSGAGELFF
TRBJ2-3 | . | TRBV12-3/TRBV12-4 | TRBD2 | TGTGCCAGCAACACGGGTTGGACTAGCGGAGCGCAGTATTTT | CASNTGWTSGAQYF
TRBJ1-1 | many | TRBV29-1 | . | TGCAGCGTGAGGGAGAACACTGAAGCTTTCTTT | CSVRENTEAFF
TRBJ2-2 | few | TRBV6-2/TRBV6-3 | . | TGTGCCAGCGTAGGGACACTAGGTCCCGGGGAGCTGTTTTTT | CASVGTLGPGELFF